The rows below give T cell receptor beta chains drawn from one sample of a study of blood T cell repertoires in COVID-19. Profiled with immunoSEQ multiplex PCR; TCRdb holds only in-frame clones, not every one. This sample has about 230,000 clones, with around four fifths found just once. Sequencing was done on a sample of peripheral blood. The receptor set was obtained from a middle-aged man with active or convalescent COVID-19. Both conserved end residues are part of each CDR3. Fields, in order: J gene, clone size, D gene, V gene, CDR3 protein, CDR3 DNA. A D gene is named only where the DNA matches it firmly. The size entry is marked missing in some rows and otherwise reads once, few, many or a size class.

J gene: TRBJ1-2
clone size: .
D gene: TRBD1
V gene: TRBV7-9
CDR3 protein: CASSPGQAYGYTF
CDR3 DNA: TGTGCCAGCAGCCCAGGACAGGCCTATGGCTACACCTTC

J gene: TRBJ1-5
clone size: .
D gene: .
V gene: TRBV24-1
CDR3 protein: CATSSYSDNQPQHF
CDR3 DNA: TGTGCCACCAGTTCGTACAGTGATAATCAGCCCCAGCATTTT

J gene: TRBJ1-4
clone size: .
D gene: .
V gene: TRBV5-5
CDR3 protein: CASSLGQINEKLFF
CDR3 DNA: TGTGCCAGCAGCTTGGGGCAGATCAATGAAAAACTGTTTTTT

J gene: TRBJ2-5
clone size: .
D gene: TRBD1
V gene: TRBV9
CDR3 protein: CASSGDRGLVAQYF
CDR3 DNA: TGTGCCAGCAGCGGCGACAGGGGGTTAGTGGCCCAGTACTTC

J gene: TRBJ1-2
clone size: .
D gene: .
V gene: TRBV25-1
CDR3 protein: CASSTAQFLGYTF
CDR3 DNA: TGTGCCAGTAGTACAGCCCAATTTCTTGGCTACACCTTC

J gene: TRBJ1-5
clone size: .
D gene: TRBD1
V gene: TRBV7-9
CDR3 protein: CASSLGSGGGQPQHF
CDR3 DNA: TGTGCCAGCAGCTTAGGGTCAGGGGGCGGACAGCCCCAGCATTTT

J gene: TRBJ1-2
clone size: .
D gene: .
V gene: TRBV30
CDR3 protein: CAWNLGGYGYTF
CDR3 DNA: TGTGCCTGGAACTTGGGGGGGTATGGCTACACCTTC

J gene: TRBJ2-7
clone size: .
D gene: TRBD2
V gene: TRBV18
CDR3 protein: CASSPPLAGYSYEQYF
CDR3 DNA: TGTGCCAGCTCACCACCCCTAGCGGGCTATTCCTACGAGCAGTACTTC

J gene: TRBJ2-2
clone size: .
D gene: .
V gene: TRBV29-1
CDR3 protein: CSVQGSNTGELFF
CDR3 DNA: TGCAGCGTTCAGGGATCGAACACCGGGGAGCTGTTTTTT

J gene: TRBJ1-4
clone size: once
D gene: TRBD1
V gene: TRBV5-1
CDR3 protein: CASRSGGTNEKLFF
CDR3 DNA: TGCGCCAGCAGGTCAGGGGGCACTAATGAAAAACTGTTTTTT

J gene: TRBJ1-5
clone size: .
D gene: TRBD1
V gene: TRBV4-1
CDR3 protein: CASSQAGGENQPQHF
CDR3 DNA: TGCGCCAGCAGCCAAGCAGGGGGCGAGAATCAGCCCCAGCATTTT

J gene: TRBJ1-3
clone size: .
D gene: TRBD1
V gene: TRBV9
CDR3 protein: CASTGDSGNTIYF
CDR3 DNA: TGTGCCAGTACAGGGGACTCTGGAAACACCATATATTTT

J gene: TRBJ1-1
clone size: few
D gene: TRBD1
V gene: TRBV5-8
CDR3 protein: CASSLEGARGTEAFF
CDR3 DNA: TGTGCCAGCAGTCTTGAGGGGGCGCGGGGCACTGAAGCTTTCTTT

J gene: TRBJ2-5
clone size: .
D gene: TRBD1
V gene: TRBV19
CDR3 protein: CASSDRDSVQETQYF
CDR3 DNA: TGTGCCAGTAGCGACCGGGACAGCGTTCAAGAGACCCAGTACTTC

J gene: TRBJ1-3
clone size: .
D gene: .
V gene: TRBV5-1
CDR3 protein: CASSLVPGGDLGNTIYF
CDR3 DNA: TGCGCCAGCAGCTTGGTCCCCGGGGGGGATCTCGGAAACACCATATATTTT

J gene: TRBJ1-1
clone size: .
D gene: TRBD1
V gene: TRBV5-4
CDR3 protein: CFWSGGYNEAFF
CDR3 DNA: TGTTTCTGGTCAGGGGGCTATAATGAAGCTTTCTTT

J gene: TRBJ1-1
clone size: .
D gene: .
V gene: TRBV19
CDR3 protein: CASSSDSSSTEAFF
CDR3 DNA: TGTGCCAGTAGTTCCGACAGTTCCTCCACTGAAGCTTTCTTT

J gene: TRBJ1-2
clone size: .
D gene: TRBD1
V gene: TRBV6-1
CDR3 protein: CASTKGQNYGYTF
CDR3 DNA: TGTGCCAGCACTAAGGGACAGAACTATGGCTACACCTTC